This T cell receptor beta chain was recorded in a study of esophageal squamous cell carcinoma under preoperative chemotherapy. The CDR3 is 15 residues long. Germline CDR1 and CDR2: SGHTA and FQGNSA. TCRdb reprocessed the PCR reads via MiXCR and lists one record per CDR3 protein. The repertoire holds over 25,000 distinct CDR3 sequences, with 52% as singletons. This clonotype was recorded only once. A read error may produce the germline difference seen at one junction end. Documented time point: after preoperative PTX-NDP chemotherapy. This material was collected from a patient given preoperative chemotherapy. The TCR sequence derives from a human donor with esophageal squamous cell carcinoma. The donor label of this sample is uncertain. The chain combines TRBV7-2 with TRBJ2-3; D is possibly TRBD2 (5 bases). CDR3 residues: CGSSSGVGSTDMQYF. The CDR3 nucleotides are TGTGGCAGCAGCTCCGGGGTGGGAAGCACAGATATGCAGTATTTC.